A single sample is the source of the 9 T cell receptor beta chains below, sequenced in a study of vaccination and CD4 T cells after COVID-19. Described time point: late sampling 161 to 241 days after vaccination in a few convalescent patients. Treatment noted: roughly 10-day PBMC culture with coronavirus spike peptide pools or control peptides (ViraFEST assay). Sequencing of DNA taken from cultured CD4+ T cells relied on the Oncomine TCR Beta short-read assay. TCRdb reprocessed the PCR reads via MiXCR and lists one record per CDR3 protein. The sample includes more than 20,000 distinct CDR3 sequences, roughly 40% seen only once; the top ten take roughly 4.9%. Their target antigens are unknown. Sequenced here: CD4+ T cells from blood, cultured in vitro, sampled about 7 months after SARS-CoV-2 vaccination. The receptors here all came from a human donor who had recovered from COVID-19.

The chain uses TRBV10-3 and TRBJ1-1; a weak D match, TRBD1 (6 bases). Germline loops: CDR1 ENHRY, CDR2 SYGVKD. Trimming cost V 10 bases and J 4 bases, with 16 bases left between them. This CDR3 is 13 amino acids long. CDR3 DNA: TGTGCCACCGGGATAGGGGGAGCCACTGAAGCTTTCTTT. Translation: CATGIGGATEAFF.

The V and J genes are TRBV28 and TRBJ1-3; D not certain. Germline CDR1 is MDHEN and CDR2 is SYDVKM. V was shortened by 3 bases and J by 0 bases, with 6 bases between the two germline ends. The CDR3 has 14 residues. Here the CDR3 DNA reads TGTGCCAGCAGTTTTGACGGCTCTGGAAACACCATATATTTT. It specifies CASSFDGSGNTIYF.

V and J are TRBV20-1 and TRBJ1-6; 9 bases map to TRBD1. V shed 6 bases and J 7 bases; nucleotides not matched to a gene: 7. CDR3 length equals 14 residues. CDR1 is DFQATT, CDR2 SNEGSKA, per germline (reference sequence). CDR3 amino acids: CSAPAGTGNSPLHF. The CDR3 region has the DNA TGCAGTGCCCCCGCCGGGACAGGGAATTCACCCCTCCACTTT.

The chain couples TRBV25-1 to TRBJ2-1; D perhaps matches TRBD2 (5 bases). The CDR3 has 14 residues. V dropped 4 bases and J dropped 6 bases, with 13 bases sitting between them. Looked up from germline, CDR1 is MGHDK and CDR2 is SYGVNS. CDR3 DNA: TGTGCCAGCAGTGGCGGCTTCCGGGGCAATGAGCAGTTCTTC. This codes for CASSGGFRGNEQFF.

This clonotype was recorded a few times. V is TRBV6-2 or TRBV6-3 and J is TRBJ2-1; TRBD2 agrees at 8 bases. Germline V gives CDR1 MNHEY, CDR2 SVGEGT. J was trimmed by 8 bases and V by 0 bases; bases with no gene match: 6. The CDR3 spans 15 residues. Here the CDR3 DNA reads TGTGCCAGCAGTTACTCGGCGGGAGGTGTGGATGAGCAGTTCTTC. Amino acid sequence: CASSYSAGGVDEQFF.

This clonotype was picked up a small number of times. The DNA of the CDR3 is TGTGCCAGCAGCTCAATTCTAGAAGAGACCCAGTACTTC. This translates into CASSSILEETQYF. V and J are TRBV7-2 and TRBJ2-5; D is ambiguous. Trimming removed 4 bases at V and 3 bases at J, with 9 bases between. This CDR3 comprises 13 residues. Germline V gene sequence: CDR1 SGHTA, CDR2 FQGNSA.

The chain couples TRBV6-1 to TRBJ2-5; D ambiguous. The CDR3 totals 11 residues. Germline V CDR1 and CDR2: MNHNS, SASEGT. Trimming cost V 6 bases and J 5 bases, with 7 bases left between them. This CDR3 reads CASSPLETQYF. DNA of the CDR3: TGTGCCAGCAGCCCCCTGGAGACCCAGTACTTC.

In this sample, this clonotype turned up a few times. J is TRBJ2-1 and V is TRBV27; D may be TRBD2 (6 bases). Germline assignment: CDR1 MNHEY and CDR2 SMNVEV (reference sequence). This CDR3 has 15 amino acids. The V and J ends lost 7 bases and 0 bases respectively, with 13 bases between them. CDR3 region: CASKEDYLSYNEQFF. The CDR3 nucleotides read TGTGCCAGCAAAGAGGACTACCTCTCCTACAATGAGCAGTTCTTC.

The chain couples TRBV20-1 to TRBJ2-5; D gene ambiguous. From germline, CDR1 is DFQATT and CDR2 SNEGSKA (reference sequence). CDR3 length: 12 amino acids. The V end lost 3 bases, the J end lost 2 bases, and 7 bases lay between the germline ends. CDR3 sequence (DNA): TGCAGTGCTAGGGGCCGTCAAGAGACCCAGTACTTC. It codes for CSARGRQETQYF.